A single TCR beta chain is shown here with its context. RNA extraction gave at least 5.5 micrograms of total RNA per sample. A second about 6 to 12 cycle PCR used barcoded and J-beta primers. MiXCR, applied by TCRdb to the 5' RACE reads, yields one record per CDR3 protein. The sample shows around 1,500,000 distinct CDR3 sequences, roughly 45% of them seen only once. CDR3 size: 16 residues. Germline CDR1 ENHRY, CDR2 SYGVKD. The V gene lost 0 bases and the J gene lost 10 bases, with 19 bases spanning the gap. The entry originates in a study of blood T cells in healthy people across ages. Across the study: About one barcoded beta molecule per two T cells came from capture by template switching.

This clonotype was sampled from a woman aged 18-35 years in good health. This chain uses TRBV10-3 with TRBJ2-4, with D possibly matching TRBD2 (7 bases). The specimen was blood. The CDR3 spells CAISESRAGTNGIQYF. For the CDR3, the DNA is TGTGCCATCAGTGAGTCGAGAGCGGGGACAAATGGTATTCAGTACTTC.